The clone carrying this T cell receptor (beta chain) was detected ten times or more. Its antigen is still unknown. This sample is drawn from a study of CD8 T cells in ankylosing spondylitis. General study points: Among TCR beta sequences, a motif of 7 to 9 highly homologous variants appeared characteristic of ankylosing spondylitis blood.

MiXCR, run by TCRdb on the 5' RACE reads, gives a single entry per CDR3 protein. The repertoire has hundreds of thousands of distinct CDR3 sequences, about 10% of them found once; the top ten carry around 0.51%. CDR1 SEHNR and CDR2 FQNEAQ come from the germline V gene (reference sequence). The CDR3 is 16 amino acids. The V end lost 3 bases, the J end lost 6 bases, and 21 bases lay between the germline ends. Sequencing was performed on blood, either unsorted or a sorted T cell fraction (not recorded which). The receptor comes from a male donor with ankylosing spondylitis. The V and J genes are TRBV7-9 and TRBJ2-7; a possible D gene is TRBD1 (5 bases). The CDR3 coding sequence is TGTGCCAGCAGCTTCACAGGTGGGGCGCCGGCTGGCGAGCAGTACTTC. Its protein is CASSFTGGAPAGEQYF.